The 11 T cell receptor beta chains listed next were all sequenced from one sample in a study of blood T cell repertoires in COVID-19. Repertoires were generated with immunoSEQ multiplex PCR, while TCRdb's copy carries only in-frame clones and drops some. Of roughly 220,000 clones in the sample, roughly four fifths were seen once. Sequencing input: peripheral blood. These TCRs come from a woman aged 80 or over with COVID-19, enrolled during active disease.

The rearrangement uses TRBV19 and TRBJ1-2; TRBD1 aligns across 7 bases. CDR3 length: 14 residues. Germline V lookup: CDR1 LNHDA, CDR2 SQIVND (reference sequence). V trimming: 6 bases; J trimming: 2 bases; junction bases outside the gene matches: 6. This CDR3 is CASRSRDSNYGYTF. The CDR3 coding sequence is TGTGCCAGTAGGTCCCGGGACAGCAACTATGGCTACACCTTC.

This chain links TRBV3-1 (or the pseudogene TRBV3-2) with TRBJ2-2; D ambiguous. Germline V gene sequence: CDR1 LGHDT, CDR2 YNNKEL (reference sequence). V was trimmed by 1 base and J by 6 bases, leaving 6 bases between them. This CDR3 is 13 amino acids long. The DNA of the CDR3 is TGTGCCAGCAGCCAAGTTGAGTCCGGGGAGCTGTTTTTT. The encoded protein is CASSQVESGELFF.

The CDR3 sequence: CASSPGAGPSGANVLTF. CDR3 in DNA: TGTGCCAGCTCACCGGGGGCAGGGCCTTCTGGGGCCAACGTCCTGACTTTC. The chain is built from TRBV18 and TRBJ2-6, with a weak D call TRBD1 (6 bases). Germline V lookup: CDR1 KGHSH, CDR2 LQKENI. Trimming took 3 bases from V and 1 from J, leaving 13 bases between them. This CDR3 has 17 amino acids.

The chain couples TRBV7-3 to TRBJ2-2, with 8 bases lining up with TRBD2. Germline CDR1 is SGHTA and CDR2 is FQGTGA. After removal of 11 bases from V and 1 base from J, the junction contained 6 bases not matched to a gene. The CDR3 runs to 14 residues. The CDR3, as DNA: TGTGCCTCGCGGGGGGATCGGAACACCGGGGAGCTGTTTTTT. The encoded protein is CASRGDRNTGELFF. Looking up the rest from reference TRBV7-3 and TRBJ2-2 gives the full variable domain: GAGVSQTPSNKVTEKGKYVELRCDPISGHTALYWYRQSLGQGPEFLIYFQGTGAADDSGLPNDRFFAVRPEGSVSTLKIQRTERGDSAVYLCASRGDRNTGELFFGEGSRLTVL.

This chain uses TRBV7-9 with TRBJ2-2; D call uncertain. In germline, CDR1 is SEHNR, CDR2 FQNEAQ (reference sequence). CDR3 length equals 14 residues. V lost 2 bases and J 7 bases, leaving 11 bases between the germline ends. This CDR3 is CASSLISGDGELFF. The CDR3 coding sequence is TGTGCCAGCAGCTTAATCTCCGGAGACGGGGAGCTGTTTTTT.

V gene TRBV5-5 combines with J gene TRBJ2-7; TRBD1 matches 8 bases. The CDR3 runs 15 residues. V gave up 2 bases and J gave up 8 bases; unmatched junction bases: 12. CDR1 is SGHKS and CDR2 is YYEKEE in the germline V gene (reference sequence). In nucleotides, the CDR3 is TGTGCCAGCAGCTTTTCCGGACAGGGCATGGAGAAGCAGTACTTC. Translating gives CASSFSGQGMEKQYF.

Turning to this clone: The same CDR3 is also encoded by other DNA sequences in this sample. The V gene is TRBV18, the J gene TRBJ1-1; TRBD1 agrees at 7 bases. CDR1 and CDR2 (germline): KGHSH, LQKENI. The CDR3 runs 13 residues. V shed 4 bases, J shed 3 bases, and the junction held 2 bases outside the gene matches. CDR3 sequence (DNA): TGTGCCAGCTCACGGGACAGAGACACTGAAGCTTTCTTT. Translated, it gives CASSRDRDTEAFF.

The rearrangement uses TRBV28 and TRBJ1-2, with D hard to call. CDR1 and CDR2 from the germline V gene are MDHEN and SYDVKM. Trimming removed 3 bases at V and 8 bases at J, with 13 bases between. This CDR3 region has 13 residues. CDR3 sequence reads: CASSFLTGDGYTF. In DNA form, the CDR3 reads TGTGCCAGCAGTTTCCTGACGGGAGACGGCTACACCTTC.

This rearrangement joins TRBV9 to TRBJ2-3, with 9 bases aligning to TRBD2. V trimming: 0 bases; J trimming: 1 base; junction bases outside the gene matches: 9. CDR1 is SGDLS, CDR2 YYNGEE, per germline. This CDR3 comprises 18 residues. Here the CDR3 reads CASSVASGKVLGTDTQYF. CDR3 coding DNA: TGTGCCAGCAGCGTAGCTAGCGGGAAGGTCCTCGGCACAGATACGCAGTATTTT. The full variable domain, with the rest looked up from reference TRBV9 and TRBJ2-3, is DSGVTQTPKHLITATGQRVTLRCSPRSGDLSVYWYQQSLDQGLQFLIQYYNGEERAKGNILERFSAQQFPDLHSELNLSSLELGDSALYFCASSVASGKVLGTDTQYFGPGTRLTVL.

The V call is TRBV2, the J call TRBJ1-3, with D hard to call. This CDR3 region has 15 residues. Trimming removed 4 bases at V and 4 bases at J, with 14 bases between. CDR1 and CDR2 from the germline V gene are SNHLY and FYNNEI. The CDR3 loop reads CASSVGLASGNTIYF. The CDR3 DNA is TGTGCCAGCAGTGTCGGACTAGCGTCGGGAAACACCATATATTTT.

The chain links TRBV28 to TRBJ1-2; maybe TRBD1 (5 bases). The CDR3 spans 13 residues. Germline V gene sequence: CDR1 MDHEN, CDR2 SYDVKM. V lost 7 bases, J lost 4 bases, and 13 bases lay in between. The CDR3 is CASTLSGFYGYTF. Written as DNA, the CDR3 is TGTGCCAGCACCTTGTCAGGGTTCTATGGCTACACCTTC.